The rows below give T cell receptor beta chains drawn from one sample of a study of cytomegalovirus exposure and HLA in healthy donors. Sequencing used immunoSEQ multiplex PCR; TCRdb keeps in-frame clones, though not all of them. The data contain a few hundred thousand clones, approximately 91% of them singletons. Material: PBMCs. The receptors shown here come from a girl aged 2 to 9 in good health and CMV-seronegative. Each CDR3 is given with its conserved first and last residue. A D gene is named only where the DNA matches it firmly. A row's size may be missing; if present it is once, few, many or a size class.

CDR3	DNA	V	size	J	D
CASSPGDVETQYF	TGCGCCAGCAGCCCGGGGGACGTGGAGACCCAGTACTTC	TRBV5-1	-	TRBJ2-5	-
CARSLRTGEVYGYTF	TGTGCCAGAAGCTTGCGGACAGGGGAGGTCTATGGCTACACCTTC	TRBV5-3	few	TRBJ1-2	TRBD1
CSVDAGEETQYF	TGCAGCGTTGACGCGGGAGAAGAGACCCAGTACTTC	TRBV29-1	-	TRBJ2-5	TRBD2
CSVVGQPNTEAFF	TGCAGCGTGGTGGGACAGCCGAACACTGAAGCTTTCTTT	TRBV29-1	-	TRBJ1-1	TRBD1
CASSQGGQGGYGYTF	TGTGCCAGCAGCCAAGGTGGACAGGGAGGGTATGGCTACACCTTC	TRBV4-2	-	TRBJ1-2	TRBD1
CASGTSGGLLDEQFF	TGCGCCAGCGGGACTAGCGGGGGGCTTTTGGATGAGCAGTTCTTC	TRBV10-2	-	TRBJ2-1	TRBD2
CASSEWGLAGGPRYNEQFF	TGCGCCAGCAGTGAGTGGGGACTAGCGGGAGGGCCGAGGTACAATGAGCAGTTCTTC	TRBV10-2	-	TRBJ2-1	TRBD2
CASSYGRLAKETQYF	TGTGCCAGCAGTTACGGGAGGCTAGCCAAAGAGACCCAGTACTTC	TRBV6-5	-	TRBJ2-5	-
CASSQVSTARQNYEQYF	TGCGCCAGCAGCCAAGTTTCTACTGCGCGGCAGAACTACGAGCAGTACTTC	TRBV4-1	-	TRBJ2-7	-
CASSSRGGPGSYNEQFF	TGTGCCAGCAGCTCCCGGGGGGGTCCCGGCTCCTACAATGAGCAGTTCTTC	TRBV9	-	TRBJ2-1	TRBD2
CASSMRTASQETQYF	TGTGCCAGCAGCATGCGGACAGCGTCCCAAGAGACCCAGTACTTC	TRBV9	-	TRBJ2-5	-
CAISDSNSGGSTPYNEQFF	TGTGCCATCAGTGATTCAAATTCTGGCGGCAGTACGCCCTACAATGAGCAGTTCTTC	TRBV10-3	-	TRBJ2-1	-
CASSYDRTYEQYF	TGTGCCAGCAGTTACGACAGAACCTACGAGCAGTACTTC	TRBV27	-	TRBJ2-7	-
CASSHRVRQETQYF	TGCGCCAGCAGCCATCGAGTCCGCCAAGAGACCCAGTACTTC	TRBV4-1	-	TRBJ2-5	-
CAIRAGASTDTQYF	TGTGCCATCAGGGCGGGGGCTAGCACAGATACGCAGTATTTT	TRBV10-3	-	TRBJ2-3	-
CASSEAGGSTEAFF	TGTGCCAGCAGTGAAGCAGGGGGATCCACTGAAGCTTTCTTT	TRBV6-1	-	TRBJ1-1	-
CASSLASSAPTRNEQFF	TGTGCCAGCAGTTTGGCGTCTAGCGCTCCAACACGCAATGAGCAGTTCTTC	TRBV27	-	TRBJ2-1	-
CASSKTSGGVDEQFF	TGTGCCAGCAGCAAGACTAGCGGGGGGGTTGATGAGCAGTTCTTC	TRBV6-6	-	TRBJ2-1	TRBD2
CASSELATTYNEQFF	TGCGCCAGCAGTGAGCTGGCTACTACCTACAATGAGCAGTTCTTC	TRBV10-2	-	TRBJ2-1	-
CASSVGLAGSLGWSAKNIQYF	TGTGCCAGCAGTGTCGGACTAGCGGGGAGCCTCGGGTGGTCTGCCAAAAACATTCAGTACTTC	TRBV2	-	TRBJ2-4	TRBD2
CAWTIPGQDLETQYF	TGTGCCTGGACGATCCCGGGACAGGATCTAGAGACCCAGTACTTC	TRBV30	once	TRBJ2-5	TRBD1
CASSKVGQGAIPYEQYF	-	TRBV21-1	-	TRBJ2-7	-
CASSEPHEMGRTQYF	TGTGCCAGCAGTGAGCCCCACGAAATGGGGAGAACCCAGTACTTC	TRBV2	once	TRBJ2-5	-
CASSPTGGTEAFF	TGTGCCAGCAGTCCAACAGGGGGCACTGAAGCTTTCTTT	TRBV27	-	TRBJ1-1	TRBD1
CASTPGGWGNYEQYF	TGTGCCAGCACCCCTGGAGGATGGGGAAACTACGAGCAGTACTTC	TRBV28	-	TRBJ2-7	-
CAWSLAGGYGYTF	TGTGCCTGGAGTCTCGCAGGGGGCTACGGCTACACCTTC	TRBV30	once	TRBJ1-2	TRBD1
CASSPRDRGDEQYF	TGCGCCAGCAGCCCCCGGGACAGGGGTGACGAGCAGTACTTC	TRBV5-1	-	TRBJ2-7	TRBD1
CASSIRPAGSFSDTQYF	TGTGCCAGTAGTATACGACCGGCGGGTTCATTTTCAGATACGCAGTATTTT	TRBV19	-	TRBJ2-3	-
CASRGGGNTEAFF	TGTGCCAGCAGGGGAGGGGGGAACACTGAAGCTTTCTTT	TRBV6-6	-	TRBJ1-1	-
CATSRDRPGFSSYEQYF	TGTGCCACCAGCAGAGATCGGCCAGGCTTTTCTTCCTACGAGCAGTACTTC	TRBV15	-	TRBJ2-7	-
CASSLRDRYYNEQFF	TGTGCCAGTAGTTTGCGGGACAGATACTACAATGAGCAGTTCTTC	TRBV19	-	TRBJ2-1	-
CASSLQAASGAYEQFF	TGTGCCAGCAGCCTCCAAGCGGCTAGCGGGGCCTATGAGCAGTTCTTC	TRBV11-2	once	TRBJ2-1	TRBD2
CAWSRGQGGETQYF	TGTGCCTGGAGTAGGGGACAGGGGGGGGAGACCCAGTACTTC	TRBV30	-	TRBJ2-5	TRBD1
CASSYISGQGDGYGYTF	TGTGCCAGCAGCTATATCTCGGGACAGGGAGACGGCTATGGCTACACCTTC	TRBV5-7	-	TRBJ1-2	TRBD1